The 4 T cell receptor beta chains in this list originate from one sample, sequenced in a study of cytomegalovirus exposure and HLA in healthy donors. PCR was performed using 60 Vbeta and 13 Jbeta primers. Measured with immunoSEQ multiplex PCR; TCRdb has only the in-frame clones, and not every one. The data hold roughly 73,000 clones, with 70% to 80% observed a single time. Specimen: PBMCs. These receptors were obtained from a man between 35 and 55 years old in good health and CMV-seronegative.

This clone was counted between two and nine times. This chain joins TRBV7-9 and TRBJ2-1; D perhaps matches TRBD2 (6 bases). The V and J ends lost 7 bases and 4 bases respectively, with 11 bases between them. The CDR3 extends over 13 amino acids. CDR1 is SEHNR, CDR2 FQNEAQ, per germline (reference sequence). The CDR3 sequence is CASKEGLYNEQFF. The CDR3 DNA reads TGTGCCAGCAAGGAGGGACTTTACAATGAGCAGTTCTTC. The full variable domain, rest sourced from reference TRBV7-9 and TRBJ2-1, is DTGVSQNPRHKITKRGQNVTFRCDPISEHNRLYWYRQTLGQGPEFLTYFQNEAQLEKSRLLSDRFSAERPKGSFSTLEIQRTEQGDSAMYLCASKEGLYNEQFFGPGTRLTVL.

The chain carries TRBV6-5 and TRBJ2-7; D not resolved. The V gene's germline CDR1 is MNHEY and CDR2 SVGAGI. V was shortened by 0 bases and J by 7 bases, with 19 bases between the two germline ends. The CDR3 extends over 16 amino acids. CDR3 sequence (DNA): TGTGCCAGCAGTTACTCGAATAGGCCCCCTCTCGGGGAGCAGTACTTC. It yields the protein CASSYSNRPPLGEQYF.

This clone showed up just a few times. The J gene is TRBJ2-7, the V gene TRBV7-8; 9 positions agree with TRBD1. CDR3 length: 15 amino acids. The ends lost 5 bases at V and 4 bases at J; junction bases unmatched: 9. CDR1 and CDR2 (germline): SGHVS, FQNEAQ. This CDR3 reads CASSPPDRGAYEQYF. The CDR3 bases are TGTGCCAGCAGCCCACCGGACAGGGGCGCATACGAGCAGTACTTC.

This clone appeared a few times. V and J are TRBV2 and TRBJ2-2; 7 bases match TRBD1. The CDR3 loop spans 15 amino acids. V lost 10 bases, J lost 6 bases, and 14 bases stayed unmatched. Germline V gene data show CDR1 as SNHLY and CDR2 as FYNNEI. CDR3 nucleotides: TGTGCCACCAACGAGGGGGCTCCTAGGGCCGGGGAGCTGTTTTTT. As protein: CATNEGAPRAGELFF.